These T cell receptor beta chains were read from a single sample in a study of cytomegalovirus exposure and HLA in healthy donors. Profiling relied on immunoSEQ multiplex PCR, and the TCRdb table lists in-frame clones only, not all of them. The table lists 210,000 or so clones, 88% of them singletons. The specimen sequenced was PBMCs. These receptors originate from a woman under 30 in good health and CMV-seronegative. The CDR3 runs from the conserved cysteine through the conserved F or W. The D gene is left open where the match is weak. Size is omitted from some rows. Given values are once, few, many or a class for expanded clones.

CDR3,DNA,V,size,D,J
CASIGTGGRTEAFF,TGTGCCAGCATCGGGACAGGGGGCCGAACTGAAGCTTTCTTT,TRBV6-1,-,TRBD1,TRBJ1-1
CASSRTSPGVYNEQFF,TGTGCCAGCAGCAGGACTAGCCCAGGGGTTTACAATGAGCAGTTCTTC,TRBV13,-,TRBD2,TRBJ2-1
CASSLAEWAVGNIQYF,TGTGCCAGCAGCTTAGCCGAATGGGCAGTGGGAAACATTCAGTACTTC,TRBV7-8,-,-,TRBJ2-4
CASSARSPNEQFF,TGCGCCAGCAGCGCTCGGAGCCCTAATGAGCAGTTCTTC,TRBV5-1,-,-,TRBJ2-1
CASKTLNTEAFF,TGTGCCAGCAAGACACTGAACACTGAAGCTTTCTTT,TRBV19,-,-,TRBJ1-1
CASSFPYYEQYF,TGTGCCAGCAGTTTCCCTTATTACGAGCAGTACTTC,TRBV6-6,once,-,TRBJ2-7
CASSVASEAGAFF,TGTGCCAGCAGCGTAGCCTCGGAGGCGGGTGCTTTCTTT,TRBV9,-,-,TRBJ1-1
CASSLVDSKIYGYTF,TGTGCCAGCAGCTTGGTCGACAGCAAAATCTATGGCTACACCTTC,TRBV5-4,-,-,TRBJ1-2
CASSFGQGNYGYTF,TGCGCCAGCAGCTTTGGACAGGGTAACTATGGCTACACCTTC,TRBV5-1,-,TRBD1,TRBJ1-2
CASSQANGRLDHTDTQYF,TGTGCCAGCAGCCAAGCGAACGGGAGACTGGACCACACAGATACGCAGTATTTT,TRBV13,-,-,TRBJ2-3
CASSLGTGANEQYF,TGTGCCAGCAGTTTAGGGACAGGGGCTAACGAGCAGTACTTC,TRBV28,-,TRBD1,TRBJ2-7
CASSQDPSRTQYF,TGCGCCAGCAGCCAAGACCCCTCTCGTACGCAGTATTTT,TRBV4-1,-,-,TRBJ2-3
CASSYPGKETQYF,TGTGCCAGCAGTTACCCAGGGAAAGAGACCCAGTACTTC,TRBV6-5,-,-,TRBJ2-5
CASSVEWTGDNYGYTF,TGTGCCAGCAGTGTAGAATGGACAGGGGATAACTATGGCTACACCTTC,TRBV2,few,TRBD1,TRBJ1-2
CAWSSPGQGGNGYTF,TGTGCCTGGAGTTCCCCGGGACAGGGGGGAAATGGCTACACCTTC,TRBV30,-,TRBD1,TRBJ1-2
CASSGWSGTYNEQFF,TGCGCCAGCAGCGGATGGAGCGGAACGTACAATGAGCAGTTCTTC,TRBV5-1,few,-,TRBJ2-1
CASSLGRDHYEQYF,TGTGCCAGCAGCTTAGGGCGGGATCATTACGAGCAGTACTTC,TRBV11-3,-,-,TRBJ2-7
CASSGERGTGELFF,TGTGCCAGCAGTGGGGAAAGGGGCACCGGGGAGCTGTTTTTT,TRBV2,-,-,TRBJ2-2
CASSLGDMREQYF,TGCGCCAGCAGCTTGGGGGACATGCGCGAGCAGTACTTC,TRBV5-1,-,-,TRBJ2-7
CASQTLYYGYTF,TGTGCCTCCCAGACACTCTACTATGGCTACACCTTC,TRBV30,few,-,TRBJ1-2
CASSRLGQGSGYTF,TGTGCCAGCAGTAGGCTGGGACAGGGCTCTGGCTACACCTTC,TRBV2,-,TRBD1,TRBJ1-2
CASSSGRATDTQYF,TGTGCCAGCAGTAGCGGGAGGGCCACAGATACGCAGTATTTT,TRBV4-2,-,TRBD2,TRBJ2-3
CASSGGLEDGELFF,TGCGCCAGCAGCGGGGGACTAGAGGACGGGGAGCTGTTTTTT,TRBV5-1,-,TRBD2,TRBJ2-2
CASSLAQDQPQHF,TGTGCCAGCAGCTTGGCACAAGATCAGCCCCAGCATTTT,TRBV7-3,-,-,TRBJ1-5
CASSYSPGGYNSPLHF,TGTGCCAGCAGTTACTCGCCAGGGGGCTATAATTCACCCCTCCACTTT,TRBV6-5,-,TRBD1,TRBJ1-6
CASSETPSVSYEQYF,TGTGCCAGCAGTGAAACCCCCAGCGTCTCCTACGAGCAGTACTTC,TRBV6-1,-,-,TRBJ2-7
CASSPTALNTEAFF,TGTGCCAGCAGCCCGACAGCGCTGAACACTGAAGCTTTCTTT,TRBV7-9,-,-,TRBJ1-1
CASSESRDSQWIQYF,TGCGCCAGCAGTGAGTCGAGGGACTCCCAATGGATTCAGTACTTC,TRBV10-2,-,-,TRBJ2-4